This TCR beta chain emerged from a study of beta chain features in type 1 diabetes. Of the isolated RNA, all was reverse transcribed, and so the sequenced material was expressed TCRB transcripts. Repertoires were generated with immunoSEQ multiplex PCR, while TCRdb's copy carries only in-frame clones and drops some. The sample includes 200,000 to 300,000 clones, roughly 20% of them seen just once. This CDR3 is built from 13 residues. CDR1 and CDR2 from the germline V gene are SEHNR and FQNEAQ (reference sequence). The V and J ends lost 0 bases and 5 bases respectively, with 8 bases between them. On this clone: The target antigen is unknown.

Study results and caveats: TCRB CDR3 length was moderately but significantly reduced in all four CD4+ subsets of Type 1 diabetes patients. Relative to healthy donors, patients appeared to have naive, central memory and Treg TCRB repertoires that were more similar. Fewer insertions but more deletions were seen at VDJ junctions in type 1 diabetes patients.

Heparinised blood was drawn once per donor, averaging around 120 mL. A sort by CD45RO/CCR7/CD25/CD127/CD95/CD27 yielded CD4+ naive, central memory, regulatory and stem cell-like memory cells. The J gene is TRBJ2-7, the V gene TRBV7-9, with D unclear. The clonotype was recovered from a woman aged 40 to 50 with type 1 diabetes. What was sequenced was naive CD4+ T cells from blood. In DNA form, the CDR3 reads TGTGCCAGCAGCTTAGCGGGCTGGAACGAGCAGTACTTC. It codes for CASSLAGWNEQYF. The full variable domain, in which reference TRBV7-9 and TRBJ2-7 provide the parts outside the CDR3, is DTGVSQNPRHKITKRGQNVTFRCDPISEHNRLYWYRQTLGQGPEFLTYFQNEAQLEKSRLLSDRFSAERPKGSFSTLEIQRTEQGDSAMYLCASSLAGWNEQYFGPGTRLTVT.